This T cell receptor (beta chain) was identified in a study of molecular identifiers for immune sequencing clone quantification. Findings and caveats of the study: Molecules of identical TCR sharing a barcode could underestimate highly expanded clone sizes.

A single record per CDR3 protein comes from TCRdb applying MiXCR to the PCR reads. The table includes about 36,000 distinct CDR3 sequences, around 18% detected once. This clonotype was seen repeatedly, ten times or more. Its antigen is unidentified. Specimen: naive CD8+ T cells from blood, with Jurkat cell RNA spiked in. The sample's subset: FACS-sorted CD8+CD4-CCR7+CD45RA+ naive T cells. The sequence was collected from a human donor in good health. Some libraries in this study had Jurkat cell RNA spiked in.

CDR3 loop: CATSDSTGLASYNEQFF. CDR3 DNA: TGTGCCACCAGTGATTCTACGGGACTAGCGTCCTACAATGAGCAGTTCTTC. This sequence joins TRBV24-1 and TRBJ2-1; 10 positions agree with TRBD2. There are 17 residues in the CDR3. From germline, CDR1 is KGHDR and CDR2 SFDVKD. Losses at the gene ends were 2 bases for V and 1 base for J; bases not matched to a gene: 4.